Each of the 7 T cell receptor beta chains below was sequenced from the same sample in a study of vaccination and CD4 T cells after COVID-19. No antigens are known for them. Documented treatment: approximately 11-day PBMC culture with coronavirus spike peptide pools or control peptides (ViraFEST assay). Gathered ahead of the COVID-19 pandemic (2011-2018) were the CD4+ T cells of the unexposed donor. At the Johns Hopkins FTIC core, DNA taken from cultured CD4+ T cells was sequenced by way of the Oncomine TCR Beta short-read assay. The template was genomic DNA from cultured CD4+ T cells. Each CDR3 protein gets one entry after TCRdb re-called the PCR reads with MiXCR. In the table there are approximately 9,000 distinct CDR3 sequences, roughly 30% of which are singletons. The sample was CD4+ T cells from blood, cultured in vitro. The receptors derive from a human donor in good health.

This sequence joins TRBV2 and TRBJ1-2; D call uncertain. From germline, CDR1 is SNHLY and CDR2 FYNNEI. CDR3 length equals 14 residues. V dropped 8 bases and J dropped 0 bases, with 13 bases sitting between them. For the CDR3, the DNA is TGTGCCAGCCTACGCACTAGAACTAACTATGGCTACACCTTC. Translated: CASLRTRTNYGYTF.

The V call is TRBV5-1, the J call TRBJ1-1; no definite D call. The CDR3 spans 12 residues. Trimming removed 6 bases at V and 4 bases at J, with 10 bases between. The germline V gene encodes CDR1 SGHRS and CDR2 YFSETQ. The CDR3 spells CASKSVATEAFF. CDR3 bases: TGCGCCAGCAAATCAGTCGCCACTGAAGCTTTCTTT.

Here the CDR3 DNA reads TGTGCCTGGAGCGTAAGGCCGGGGTTTCAGGGGCCCCAGCATTTT. Translation gives CAWSVRPGFQGPQHF. V usage is TRBV30 and J usage is TRBJ1-5; tentative D call: TRBD1 (5 bases). CDR1 and CDR2 from the germline V gene are GTSNPN and SVGIG (reference sequence). V lost 3 bases, J lost 9 bases, and 21 bases lay in between. The CDR3 is made up of 15 amino acids.

A few counts support this clonotype. This chain joins TRBV7-9 and TRBJ1-6, with D hard to call. This CDR3 spans 12 amino acids. Germline loops: CDR1 SEHNR, CDR2 FQNEAQ (reference sequence). V was trimmed by 3 bases and J by 7 bases, leaving 4 bases between them. As DNA, the CDR3 is TGTGCCAGCAGCTTCCCCAATTCACCCCTCCACTTT. It codes for CASSFPNSPLHF.

The chain uses TRBV29-1 and TRBJ2-7; a weak D match, TRBD1 (7 bases). The CDR3 spans 12 residues. The V end was cut by 6 bases, the J end by 2 bases, with 11 bases between. Germline V lookup: CDR1 SQVTM, CDR2 ANQGSEA. The CDR3 sequence: CSVGGQTYEQYF. As DNA, the CDR3 is TGCAGCGTCGGGGGACAGACCTACGAGCAGTACTTC.

This chain joins TRBV7-6 and TRBJ2-1; D uncertain. This CDR3 is built from 16 residues. V gave up 3 bases and J gave up 0 bases, with 12 bases separating them. Germline lookup yields CDR1 SGHVS and CDR2 FNYEAQ. The DNA of the CDR3 is TGTGCCAGCAGCTTTCGACTGGCTGACTCCTACAATGAGCAGTTCTTC. Protein product: CASSFRLADSYNEQFF.

This clonotype was detected only once. The chain carries TRBV24-1 and TRBJ2-1; 7 bases agree with TRBD2. This CDR3 has 14 residues. The germline V gene has CDR1 KGHDR and CDR2 SFDVKD. V gave up 10 bases and J gave up 2 bases; unmatched junction bases: 7. The CDR3 reads CATSREIPYNEQFF. CDR3 sequence (DNA): TGTGCCACGTCGCGGGAGATACCCTACAATGAGCAGTTCTTC.